This T cell receptor beta chain was captured in a study of blood T cells in healthy people across ages. Study conclusions and caveats: Donor CMV infection status was unknown, possibly confounding age-related changes in expanded clonotypes. Among T cells, TCR beta diversity per million cells dropped roughly linearly as age rose.

Together with a sample-barcoded 5' primer, a J-beta primer mix was included in a second PCR lasting about 6 to 12 cycles. TCRdb re-analysed the 5' RACE reads in MiXCR, keeping a single row per CDR3 protein. The sample yields about 670,000 distinct CDR3 sequences, approximately 52% seen once. Losses at the gene ends were 4 bases for V and 6 bases for J; bases not matched to a gene: 9. Germline V CDR1 and CDR2: SEHNR, FQNEAQ (reference sequence). This CDR3 spans 15 amino acids. This clonotype was counted many times. Antigen specificity is unknown. The clonotype originates from an elderly woman in good health. Sequenced material: blood. The chain is built from TRBV7-9 and TRBJ2-1; the match to TRBD2 covers 7 bases. DNA for the CDR3: TGTGCCAGCAGCTCCGGACTAGGCGGACCCAATGAGCAGTTCTTC. Residues: CASSSGLGGPNEQFF.